This entry lists 31 T cell receptor beta chains sequenced from one sample in a study of CD8 T cells in Susac syndrome. It was with random hexamers that roughly 0.45 to 1 ug RNA was reverse transcribed. MiXCR, run by TCRdb on the immunoSEQ multiplex PCR reads, gives a single entry per CDR3 protein. The data show 120,000 or so distinct CDR3 sequences, around 94% seen once. Material: CD4+ T cells from PBMCs. Receptor source: a human donor with multiple sclerosis.

This clonotype was counted only a few times. The chain joins TRBV29-1 to TRBJ2-2; maybe TRBD2 (6 bases). The V end was cut by 3 bases, the J end by 3 bases, with 8 bases between. Germline V CDR1 and CDR2: SQVTM, ANQGSEA. The CDR3 loop spans 13 amino acids. The CDR3 loop is CSVERGYTGELFF. The CDR3 DNA is TGCAGCGTTGAGCGGGGTTACACCGGGGAGCTGTTTTTT.

The chain is built from TRBV5-6 and TRBJ1-1; TRBD1 might be the D (5 bases). CDR3 length: 15 residues. With 4 bases removed from V and 0 bases from J, the gap between germline ends came to 13 bases. CDR1 is SGHDT, CDR2 YYEEEE, per germline. CDR3 in DNA: TGTGCCAGCAGCCGGCGGGGGAGCTTGAACACTGAAGCTTTCTTT. Translating gives CASSRRGSLNTEAFF.

This clonotype was seen just once. V and J are TRBV20-1 and TRBJ2-2, with TRBD2 identical over 8 bases. CDR1 is DFQATT and CDR2 is SNEGSKA in the germline V gene (reference sequence). J was trimmed by 0 bases and V by 4 bases; bases with no gene match: 1. This CDR3 is built from 14 residues. The CDR3 spells CSATLAANTGELFF. The CDR3 DNA reads as TGCAGTGCTACACTAGCGGCGAACACCGGGGAGCTGTTTTTT.

This rearrangement joins TRBV19 to TRBJ2-1; D possibly uses TRBD1 or TRBD2 (5 bases each). This CDR3 has 14 residues. The germline CDR1 and CDR2 sequences are LNHDA and SQIVND (reference sequence). V lost 2 bases and J 9 bases, leaving 14 bases between the germline ends. The CDR3 DNA reads TGTGCCAGTAGTATACGAGGGGATAATGCTGAGCAGTTCTTC. It encodes CASSIRGDNAEQFF.

This clonotype was counted a single time. CDR3: CSARDGGQETQYF. In nucleotides, the CDR3 is TGCAGTGCTAGAGATGGCGGGCAAGAGACCCAGTACTTC. The gene calls are TRBV20-1 and TRBJ2-5; D might be TRBD2 (5 bases). V was cut by 0 bases and J by 2 bases, with 7 bases left in between. This CDR3 is built from 13 residues. CDR1 is DFQATT, CDR2 SNEGSKA, per germline (reference sequence).

The rearrangement links TRBV10-3 to TRBJ2-5, with 7 bases identical to TRBD1. V was clipped by 5 bases and J by 1 base; unmatched bases: 7. This CDR3 spans 15 amino acids. Germline V gives CDR1 ENHRY, CDR2 SYGVKD. This CDR3 reads CAISPRDSLQETQYF. DNA of the CDR3: TGTGCCATCAGTCCCCGGGACAGCCTCCAAGAGACCCAGTACTTC.

The rearrangement joins TRBV25-1 to TRBJ2-3, with no clear D. Trimming took off 6 bases at V and 4 bases at J, with 11 bases between the two ends. This CDR3 spans 13 amino acids. Germline CDR1 MGHDK, CDR2 SYGVNS. CDR3 DNA sequence: TGTGCCAGCAGCCTAGTTTCAGCAGATACGCAGTATTTT. Protein product: CASSLVSADTQYF.

The V gene is TRBV7-2, the J gene TRBJ2-1; D gene ambiguous. The V and J ends lost 3 bases and 9 bases respectively, with 9 bases between them. Germline lookup yields CDR1 SGHTA and CDR2 FQGNSA. The CDR3 totals 12 residues. CDR3 sequence: CASSFFAGEQFF. CDR3 sequence (DNA): TGTGCCAGCAGCTTCTTTGCCGGTGAGCAGTTCTTC. Together with reference TRBV7-2 and TRBJ2-1, the CDR3 gives the full variable domain: GAGVSQSPSNKVTEKGKDVELRCDPISGHTALYWYRQSLGQGLEFLIYFQGNSAPDKSGLPSDRFSAERTGGSVSTLTIQRTQQEDSAVYLCASSFFAGEQFFGPGTRLTVL.

The CDR3 region has the DNA TGTGCCAGCAGCTCCCAAGGACGCCGAGTGGCTGAAGCTTTCTTT. Its translation is CASSSQGRRVAEAFF. This chain links TRBV7-2 with TRBJ1-1; D is unclear. Trimming took off 4 bases at V and 6 bases at J, with 18 bases between the two ends. This CDR3 has 15 residues. Germline V CDR1 and CDR2: SGHTA, FQGNSA. The full variable domain, completed using reference TRBV7-2 and TRBJ1-1, is GAGVSQSPSNKVTEKGKDVELRCDPISGHTALYWYRQSLGQGLEFLIYFQGNSAPDKSGLPSDRFSAERTGGSVSTLTIQRTQQEDSAVYLCASSSQGRRVAEAFFGQGTRLTVV.

The V gene is TRBV30, the J gene TRBJ1-1, with no clear D. Germline CDR1 GTSNPN, CDR2 SVGIG (reference sequence). The length of the CDR3 is 12 residues. The germline V and J ends were trimmed by 5 bases and 5 bases, with 12 bases remaining between them. DNA for the CDR3: TGTGCCTGGGCTCCTAGGCGTACTGAAGCTTTCTTT. It is translated as CAWAPRRTEAFF.

V is TRBV15 and J is TRBJ2-2; 9 nucleotides agree with TRBD2. The germline V gene encodes CDR1 LNHNV and CDR2 YYDKDF (reference sequence). The CDR3 runs to 16 residues. Trimming at V came to 3 bases and at J to 6 bases, leaving 8 bases not matched to a gene. CDR3 nucleotide sequence: TGTGCCACCAGCAGTAGAGCGGGGGGCCCGGCCGGGGAGCTGTTTTTT. Protein: CATSSRAGGPAGELFF.

The chain joins TRBV14 to TRBJ2-7; D may be TRBD1 (5 bases). The CDR3 runs to 14 residues. Germline V gives CDR1 SGHDN, CDR2 FVKESK. V lost 4 bases to trimming and J lost 8 bases, with 18 bases between them. The CDR3 DNA follows: TGTGCCAGCAGCCCCTGGCAGGGCTCTTACCAGCAGTACTTC. It encodes CASSPWQGSYQQYF. The complete variable domain, with remaining parts taken from reference TRBV14 and TRBJ2-7, reads EAGVTQFPSHSVIEKGQTVTLRCDPISGHDNLYWYRRVMGKEIKFLLHFVKESKQDESGMPNNRFLAERTGGTYSTLKVQPAELEDSGVYFCASSPWQGSYQQYFGPGTRLTVT.

This sequence joins TRBV5-1 and TRBJ1-6; TRBD1 matches 10 bases. Looked up from germline, CDR1 is SGHRS and CDR2 is YFSETQ. V shed 2 bases and J 0 bases; nucleotides not matched to a gene: 8. The CDR3 has 19 amino acids. Here the CDR3 DNA reads TGCGCCAGCAGCTTTCGGACAGGGGGATCTAGCTCCTATAATTCACCCCTCCACTTT. Its translation: CASSFRTGGSSSYNSPLHF.

The chain recombines TRBV19 with TRBJ2-5, with a weak D call TRBD1 (6 bases). Germline values: CDR1 LNHDA, CDR2 SQIVND (reference sequence). The germline V and J ends were trimmed by 8 bases and 2 bases, with 12 bases remaining between them. The CDR3 runs to 13 residues. Here the CDR3 reads CASAGTPQETQYF. The CDR3 region has the DNA TGTGCCAGTGCTGGGACACCTCAAGAGACCCAGTACTTC.

V gene TRBV5-1 combines with J gene TRBJ2-1, with 8 bases fitting TRBD2. Germline-derived CDR1 and CDR2 are SGHRS and YFSETQ. This CDR3 spans 15 amino acids. Unmatched junction bases numbered 9, after V lost 4 bases and J lost 6 bases. CDR3: CASSPGVAGPNEQFF. The CDR3 nucleotides read TGCGCCAGCAGCCCTGGGGTAGCGGGGCCCAATGAGCAGTTCTTC. The entire variable domain, with the rest obtained from reference TRBV5-1 and TRBJ2-1, is as follows: KAGVTQTPRYLIKTRGQQVTLSCSPISGHRSVSWYQQTPGQGLQFLFEYFSETQRNKGNFPGRFSGRQFSNSRSEMNVSTLELGDSALYLCASSPGVAGPNEQFFGPGTRLTVL.

The chain has TRBV20-1 and TRBJ2-7; 8 bases line up with TRBD2. CDR3 length: 17 amino acids. Germline trimming cut 2 bases from V and 3 bases from J; bases unmatched to any gene: 15. Germline CDR1 reads DFQATT; CDR2 reads SNEGSKA (reference sequence). The CDR3 sequence is CSARRAGGSLRDYEQYF. The DNA for the CDR3 is TGCAGTGCTAGAAGGGCGGGAGGCTCTTTAAGGGACTACGAGCAGTACTTC.

CDR3 DNA sequence: TGTGCCAGCTCACCCACCGGACCCTGGGGAGATACGCAGTATTTT. Amino acids: CASSPTGPWGDTQYF. The chain is built from TRBV18 and TRBJ2-3; D is unresolved. The CDR3 has 15 amino acids. V was trimmed by 3 bases and J by 5 bases, leaving 15 bases between them. Germline lookup yields CDR1 KGHSH and CDR2 LQKENI.

The rearrangement links TRBV15 to TRBJ2-5; the match to TRBD2 covers 14 bases. The CDR3 is 20 amino acids. V lost 0 bases, J lost 0 bases, and 9 bases stayed unmatched. From germline, CDR1 is LNHNV and CDR2 YYDKDF (reference sequence). CDR3 sequence (DNA): TGTGCCACCAGCAGAGATCGACTAGCGGGGGGGATACCGTACCAAGAGACCCAGTACTTC. It codes for CATSRDRLAGGIPYQETQYF.

The rearrangement links TRBV29-1 to TRBJ1-1; perhaps TRBD1 as D (6 bases). CDR3 length: 13 residues. Germline V lookup: CDR1 SQVTM, CDR2 ANQGSEA. The germline V and J ends were trimmed by 6 bases and 6 bases, with 17 bases remaining between them. The CDR3: CSVMLQGTAEAFF. As DNA, the CDR3 is TGCAGCGTAATGCTACAGGGTACCGCTGAAGCTTTCTTT.

This chain joins TRBV7-6 and TRBJ2-5; 7 bases match TRBD1. J gave up 1 base and V 5 bases, and 4 bases lay outside the gene matches. CDR1 and CDR2 from the germline V gene are SGHVS and FNYEAQ. The CDR3 extends over 14 amino acids. CDR3 nucleotides: TGTGCCAGCAGCCCCTGGGACAGCCAAGAGACCCAGTACTTC. Protein product: CASSPWDSQETQYF.

The chain is built from TRBV18 and TRBJ1-3; 7 nucleotides line up with TRBD1. Germline assignment: CDR1 KGHSH and CDR2 LQKENI. Trimming cost V 6 bases and J 1 base; bases outside gene matches: 9. This CDR3 spans 16 amino acids. CDR3 nucleotides: TGTGCCAGCTCGCCTGGACAGGAGCGTTCTGGAAACACCATATATTTT. Translation gives CASSPGQERSGNTIYF.

This chain connects TRBV7-9 to TRBJ1-2, with 7 bases identical to TRBD1. The CDR3 is made up of 15 amino acids. Germline CDR1 and CDR2: SEHNR and FQNEAQ (reference sequence). Germline trimming cut 2 bases from V and 7 bases from J; bases unmatched to any gene: 10. CDR3 residues: CASSLSVDRASGYTF. In DNA, the CDR3 is TGTGCCAGCAGCTTATCGGTTGACAGGGCGAGTGGCTACACCTTC.

The chain employs TRBV5-1 and TRBJ2-7; D possibly corresponds to TRBD1 (6 bases). Germline-derived CDR1 and CDR2 are SGHRS and YFSETQ. The germline V and J ends were trimmed by 4 bases and 5 bases, with 16 bases remaining between them. This CDR3 has 14 residues. CDR3 coding DNA: TGCGCCAGCAGCGAACAGGGTCCGGAAAACGAGCAGTACTTC. It yields the protein CASSEQGPENEQYF.

The chain joins TRBV4-3 to TRBJ1-2, with D hard to call. CDR1 and CDR2 from the germline V gene are LGHNA and YSLEER. The CDR3 is made up of 15 amino acids. Trimming left V 0 bases short and J 0 bases short, with 8 bases between. As DNA, the CDR3 is TGCGCCAGCAGCCAAGATGTCAAGACTAACTATGGCTACACCTTC. It yields the protein CASSQDVKTNYGYTF.

This sequence joins TRBV5-1 and TRBJ2-1, with TRBD1 matching 8 bases. Per the germline V gene, CDR1 is SGHRS and CDR2 is YFSETQ. The CDR3 length is 16 residues. J was trimmed by 8 bases and V by 2 bases; bases with no gene match: 12. The CDR3 loop is CASSFDKGQELHEQFF. The CDR3 region has the DNA TGCGCCAGCAGCTTTGACAAGGGACAGGAGCTCCATGAGCAGTTCTTC.

The J gene is TRBJ2-2, the V gene TRBV5-1; 8 bases fit TRBD2. The germline CDR1 and CDR2 sequences are SGHRS and YFSETQ. The CDR3 runs 16 residues. The V and J ends lost 6 bases and 6 bases, in that order; junction bases with no gene match: 13. The CDR3 bases are TGCGCCAGCATTACCCCCGGACTAGCCAACCCCGGGGAGCTGTTTTTT. It yields the protein CASITPGLANPGELFF.

The sample holds one count of this clonotype. J is TRBJ1-2 and V is TRBV4-1; D is unclear. V dropped 0 bases and J dropped 5 bases, with 10 bases sitting between them. Looked up from germline, CDR1 is MGHRA and CDR2 is YSYEKL. The length of the CDR3 is 14 residues. The CDR3 sequence: CASSQDITGYGYTF. The CDR3 region has the DNA TGCGCCAGCAGCCAAGACATTACTGGGTATGGCTACACCTTC.

The V gene is TRBV28, the J gene TRBJ1-2; possibly TRBD1 for D (5 bases). This CDR3 comprises 14 residues. Germline loops: CDR1 MDHEN, CDR2 SYDVKM. The germline V and J ends were trimmed by 10 bases and 4 bases, with 19 bases remaining between them. The CDR3 nucleotides read TGTGCCACCACCGGCATGACAGAACTCTATGGCTACACCTTC. Translated, it gives CATTGMTELYGYTF.

The chain employs TRBV5-6 and TRBJ1-1; unclear D gene. The CDR3 length is 14 residues. CDR1 is SGHDT, CDR2 YYEEEE, per germline. V was cut by 0 bases and J by 2 bases, with 8 bases left in between. Here the CDR3 reads CASSLGSANTEAFF. The CDR3 DNA reads TGTGCCAGCAGCTTGGGATCAGCAAACACTGAAGCTTTCTTT.

The chain couples TRBV25-1 to TRBJ2-3; D is perhaps TRBD1 (6 bases). Germline CDR1 and CDR2: MGHDK and SYGVNS. There are 13 residues in the CDR3. Deletions cut 0 bases from V and 6 bases from J, with 7 bases between. CDR3 nucleotide sequence: TGTGCCAGCAGTGAATATCAGGGGGATACGCAGTATTTT. It translates to CASSEYQGDTQYF.

The chain joins TRBV19 to TRBJ1-5, with D possibly matching TRBD1 (5 bases). The CDR3 loop spans 15 amino acids. V was cut by 6 bases and J by 4 bases, with 16 bases left in between. Germline V gene sequence: CDR1 LNHDA, CDR2 SQIVND (reference sequence). The CDR3 is CASRSPGTLNQPQHF. The DNA for the CDR3 is TGTGCCAGTAGATCTCCCGGGACTTTAAATCAGCCCCAGCATTTT.